This T cell receptor beta chain derives from a study of blood T cell repertoires in COVID-19. Study in general: Sites in the United States, Italy and Spain provided acute and convalescent COVID-19 samples. The cDNA or gDNA used as material had been derived from T cells, B-cell-depleted T cells, or PBMCs.

This table comes from immunoSEQ multiplex PCR, and its TCRdb copy is limited to in-frame clones, with some not included. The data hold under 40,000 clones, with about 94% observed a single time. From germline, CDR1 is SGHKS and CDR2 YYEKEE (reference sequence). Trimming at V came to 4 bases and at J to 2 bases, leaving 7 bases not matched to a gene. The CDR3 runs to 16 residues. The rearrangement links TRBV5-5 to TRBJ2-3; 10 bases line up with TRBD2. The clonotype comes from a human donor with active COVID-19. The donor label of this sample is uncertain. The sequenced sample consisted of peripheral blood. The CDR3 protein is CASSVLAGVSTDTQYF. In nucleotides, the CDR3 is TGTGCCAGCAGCGTTCTAGCGGGAGTTTCCACAGATACGCAGTATTTT.